This T cell receptor beta chain was documented in a study of Ad26.COV2.S vaccination and SARS-CoV-2 variants. On the study more broadly: Intramuscularly, Ad26.COV2.S was given either once or twice, 56 days apart. Regarding the study as a whole: Analytic work on TCR breadth and depth might have understated the full extent of total T cell responses. After vaccination, reports described spike-specific CD8+ and CD4+ T cell responses as showing substantial breadth.

Treatment reported: roughly 18 received Ad26.COV2.S at low or high dose, single or two shots; about five received placebo; per-sample allocation not given. The investigators took samples on day 63 after the first vaccine or placebo injection. This CDR3 region has 15 residues. Looked up from germline, CDR1 is MDHEN and CDR2 is SYDVKM. J was trimmed by 5 bases and V by 6 bases; bases with no gene match: 7. As to this clone: The antigen is undetermined.

Profiling relied on immunoSEQ multiplex PCR, and the TCRdb table lists in-frame clones only, not all of them. Of under 550,000 clones listed, approximately 88% are singletons. Sequencing used peripheral blood, obtained in a trial of Ad26.COV2.S vaccine versus placebo. The chain couples TRBV28 to TRBJ1-4, with 9 nucleotides matching TRBD1. This clonotype was sampled from a person between 18 and 65 years old who received the Ad26.COV2.S COVID-19 vaccine or a placebo. In DNA form, the CDR3 reads TGTGCCAGCAGGGGGGAACAGGGGGCAAATGAAAAACTGTTTTTT. Encoded protein: CASRGEQGANEKLFF.